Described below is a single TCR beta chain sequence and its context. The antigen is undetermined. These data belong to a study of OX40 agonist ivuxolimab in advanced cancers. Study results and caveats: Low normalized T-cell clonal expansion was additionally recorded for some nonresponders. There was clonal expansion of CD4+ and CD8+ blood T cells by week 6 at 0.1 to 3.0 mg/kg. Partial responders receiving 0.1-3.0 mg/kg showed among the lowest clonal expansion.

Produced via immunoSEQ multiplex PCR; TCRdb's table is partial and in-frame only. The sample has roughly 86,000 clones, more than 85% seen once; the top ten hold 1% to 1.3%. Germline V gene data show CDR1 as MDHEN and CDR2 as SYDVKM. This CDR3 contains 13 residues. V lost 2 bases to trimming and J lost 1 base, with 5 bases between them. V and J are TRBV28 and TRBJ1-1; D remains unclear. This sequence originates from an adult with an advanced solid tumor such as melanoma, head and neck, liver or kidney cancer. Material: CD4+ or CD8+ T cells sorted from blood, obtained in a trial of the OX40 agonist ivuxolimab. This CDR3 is CASSLRWNTEAFF. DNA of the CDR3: TGTGCCAGCAGTTTACGCTGGAACACTGAAGCTTTCTTT.